The 28 T cell receptor beta chains below were found in one sample sequenced in a study of cytomegalovirus exposure and HLA in healthy donors. Vbeta (60) and Jbeta (13) primers were used in the PCR. Profiled with immunoSEQ multiplex PCR; TCRdb holds only in-frame clones, not every one. This sample has around 200,000 clones, with over 80% found just once. Sequenced: PBMCs. These receptors came from a man in his fifties or sixties in good health and CMV-seronegative.

The chain links TRBV6-5 to TRBJ1-6; D gene unclear. The CDR3 length is 14 residues. The germline V gene encodes CDR1 MNHEY and CDR2 SVGAGI. With 4 bases removed from V and 10 bases from J, the gap between germline ends came to 14 bases. CDR3 sequence reads: CASSSHGEGSPLHF. CDR3 coding DNA: TGTGCCAGCAGTTCACACGGAGAGGGATCACCCCTCCACTTT.

This clone has only a few counts. The rearrangement links TRBV5-1 to TRBJ1-2; D ambiguous. This CDR3 is 12 amino acids long. With 4 bases removed from V and 8 bases from J, the gap between germline ends came to 12 bases. Per germline, CDR1 SGHRS and CDR2 YFSETQ. CDR3: CASSTYREGYTF. For the CDR3, the DNA is TGCGCCAGCAGCACCTATAGAGAGGGCTACACCTTC.

The chain uses TRBV9 and TRBJ2-5, with TRBD1 matching 9 bases. The germline gives CDR1 SGDLS, CDR2 YYNGEE. The junction had 14 bases not matched to a gene; V was cut back by 3 bases and J by 5 bases. CDR3 length: 17 residues. The CDR3, as DNA: TGTGCCAGCAGCGGAGGGTGGACAGGGGCCCTGGGGGAGACCCAGTACTTC. Its translation is CASSGGWTGALGETQYF.

This rearrangement joins TRBV28 to TRBJ2-1, with D tentatively TRBD2 (6 bases). The CDR3 length is 16 residues. V gave up 5 bases and J gave up 0 bases, with 14 bases separating them. Germline V CDR1 and CDR2: MDHEN, SYDVKM. Written as DNA, the CDR3 is TGTGCCAGCAGTCCGAGGGCGGGGAGCTCCTACAATGAGCAGTTCTTC. Translating it yields CASSPRAGSSYNEQFF.

This clone was detected only once. The chain uses TRBV27 and TRBJ2-7; the match to TRBD1 covers 7 bases. J gave up 3 bases and V 4 bases, and 9 bases lay outside the gene matches. The CDR3 length is 15 residues. In germline, CDR1 is MNHEY, CDR2 SMNVEV (reference sequence). CDR3 sequence reads: CASSSTGAEDYEQYF. CDR3 DNA sequence: TGTGCCAGCAGTTCCACAGGGGCTGAGGACTACGAGCAGTACTTC.

The rearrangement joins TRBV6-5 to TRBJ1-1; the D is unclear. This CDR3 region has 15 residues. The germline V gene encodes CDR1 MNHEY and CDR2 SVGAGI. V lost 5 bases to trimming and J lost 1 base, with 14 bases between them. In DNA, the CDR3 is TGTGCCAGCAGTCCCTACAGCCTGGGGAACACTGAAGCTTTCTTT. Amino acid sequence: CASSPYSLGNTEAFF.

This chain joins TRBV7-3 and TRBJ1-5; 11 bases fit TRBD1. Losses at the gene ends were 5 bases for V and 1 base for J; bases not matched to a gene: 13. CDR3 length: 19 amino acids. CDR1 is SGHTA and CDR2 is FQGTGA in the germline V gene. The CDR3 sequence is CASSGSEPDRGPSNQPQHF. The CDR3 DNA sequence: TGTGCCAGCAGCGGGAGCGAGCCGGACAGGGGGCCGAGCAATCAGCCCCAGCATTTT.

CDR3: CASSYGTSGRASYNEQFF. Written as DNA, the CDR3 is TGCGCCAGCAGCTACGGGACTAGCGGGAGGGCCTCGTACAATGAGCAGTTCTTC. The chain employs TRBV5-1 and TRBJ2-1; 16 bases fit TRBD2. V gave up 3 bases and J gave up 4 bases; unmatched junction bases: 7. CDR1 SGHRS and CDR2 YFSETQ come from the germline V gene. The CDR3 is 18 amino acids.

The gene calls are TRBV4-3 and TRBJ1-5; 10 nucleotides line up with TRBD1. The CDR3 totals 18 residues. The V segment lost 1 base and the J segment 3 bases; nucleotides outside the gene matches: 9. The V gene's germline CDR1 is LGHNA and CDR2 YSLEER. CDR3 bases: TGCGCCAGCAGCCAAGGGTGGACAGGGGGGGGAGACAATCAGCCCCAGCATTTT. Its protein product is CASSQGWTGGGDNQPQHF.

This sequence joins TRBV5-1 and TRBJ1-5; D not resolved. The CDR3 is 15 residues long. V gave up 4 bases and J gave up 2 bases, with 13 bases separating them. Germline V gene lookup returns CDR1 SGHRS and CDR2 YFSETQ. DNA of the CDR3: TGCGCCAGCAGCCCCGGCGGGATAGGCAATCAGCCCCAGCATTTT. It yields the protein CASSPGGIGNQPQHF.

CDR3 sequence (DNA): TGCGCCAGCAGACGGACACCTACCACCTACGAGCAGTACTTC. This gives the protein CASRRTPTTYEQYF. This chain connects TRBV5-1 to TRBJ2-5; the D gene is possibly TRBD1 (5 bases). The J call is uncertain, as TRBJ2-7 better fits the DNA end. This CDR3 has 14 residues. The germline V gene encodes CDR1 SGHRS and CDR2 YFSETQ.

V is TRBV7-9 and J is TRBJ2-6, with D maybe TRBD2 (6 bases). This CDR3 is 16 amino acids long. V was cut by 0 bases and J by 1 base, with 7 bases left in between. The germline gives CDR1 SEHNR, CDR2 FQNEAQ (reference sequence). The CDR3 here is CASSLAGGSGANVLTF. The CDR3 DNA is TGTGCCAGCAGCTTAGCCGGGGGATCTGGGGCCAACGTCCTGACTTTC.

The sample holds a few counts of this clone. The rearrangement uses TRBV4-3 and TRBJ1-1; maybe TRBD1 (5 bases). V was pared by 0 bases and J by 3 bases, with 17 bases between. The CDR3 has 17 residues. The V gene's germline CDR1 is LGHNA and CDR2 YSLEER. In DNA, the CDR3 is TGCGCCAGCAGCCAAGAACCCCCGCCCCCAGGGTACACTGAAGCTTTCTTT. Its protein is CASSQEPPPPGYTEAFF.

This clone has more than one count but fewer than ten. The rearrangement joins TRBV2 to TRBJ1-3; 9 positions match TRBD1. This CDR3 is 15 amino acids long. Losses at the gene ends were 8 bases for V and 0 bases for J; bases not matched to a gene: 5. CDR1 is SNHLY, CDR2 FYNNEI, per germline. CDR3 sequence reads: CASRTGDSSGNTIYF. Written as DNA, the CDR3 is TGTGCCAGCCGGACAGGGGACAGCTCTGGAAACACCATATATTTT. Full variable domain (outside the CDR3, taken from reference TRBV2 and TRBJ1-3): EPEVTQTPSHQVTQMGQEVILRCVPISNHLYFYWYRQILGQKVEFLVSFYNNEISEKSEIFDDQFSVERPDGSNFTLKIRSTKLEDSAMYFCASRTGDSSGNTIYFGEGSWLTVV.

The chain recombines TRBV14 with TRBJ2-1; the D gene is possibly TRBD1 (6 bases). CDR1 SGHDN and CDR2 FVKESK come from the germline V gene. The CDR3 is 16 residues long. Trimming stripped 4 bases from V and 1 base from J, with 14 bases between. CDR3 DNA: TGTGCCAGCAGCCCCATACAGGGCTCATCCTACAATGAGCAGTTCTTC. Translated, it gives CASSPIQGSSYNEQFF.

The CDR3 sequence: CASSSVYNEQFF. CDR3 sequence (DNA): TGTGCCAGCAGCTCAGTCTACAATGAGCAGTTCTTC. The chain uses TRBV7-2 and TRBJ2-1; D gene unclear. V was trimmed by 4 bases and J by 3 bases, leaving 4 bases between them. The CDR3 is 12 amino acids. The germline gives CDR1 SGHTA, CDR2 FQGNSA.

The chain uses TRBV5-8 and TRBJ1-1; TRBD1 is a possible D gene (5 bases). This CDR3 is 12 amino acids long. The germline V gene has CDR1 SGHTS and CDR2 YDEGEE. V shed 4 bases and J shed 6 bases, with 10 bases lying between them. CDR3 nucleotide sequence: TGTGCCAGCAGCCCTAAAGGGGCTGAAGCTTTCTTT. Translating it yields CASSPKGAEAFF.

The table lists this clone with a few counts. The chain couples TRBV7-3 to TRBJ1-6; no clear D gene. This CDR3 spans 13 amino acids. Trimming took 3 bases from V and 12 from J, leaving 12 bases between them. In germline, CDR1 is SGHTA, CDR2 FQGTGA. The DNA for the CDR3 is TGTGCCAGCAGCTTGGATGGTAGAGGACCCCTCCACTTT. Residues: CASSLDGRGPLHF.

The rearrangement uses TRBV5-1 and TRBJ2-1; D possibly corresponds to TRBD2 (6 bases). Germline CDR1 SGHRS, CDR2 YFSETQ. The CDR3 loop spans 14 amino acids. The germline V and J ends were trimmed by 2 bases and 2 bases, with 8 bases remaining between them. The DNA of the CDR3 is TGCGCCAGCAGCTTTCCGGGGGCCTACAATGAGCAGTTCTTC. Its translation: CASSFPGAYNEQFF.

The V call is TRBV13, the J call TRBJ2-5; 10 bases map to TRBD2. The V segment lost 1 base and the J segment 4 bases; nucleotides outside the gene matches: 12. Germline lookup yields CDR1 PRHDT and CDR2 FYEKMQ (reference sequence). The CDR3 runs to 18 residues. The CDR3 loop reads CASSLDGRSGGAGETQYF. As DNA, the CDR3 is TGTGCCAGCAGCTTAGATGGAAGGAGCGGGGGGGCCGGAGAGACCCAGTACTTC.

This clone was found once. The V gene is TRBV29-1, the J gene TRBJ1-1; 7 bases match TRBD1. The V gene's germline CDR1 is SQVTM and CDR2 ANQGSEA. This CDR3 spans 13 amino acids. V was pared by 5 bases and J by 0 bases, with 3 bases of the junction left unmatched. The CDR3: CSVPGQLNTEAFF. For the CDR3, the DNA is TGCAGCGTTCCGGGACAGTTGAACACTGAAGCTTTCTTT.

CDR3 in amino acids: CASSSNQGYEQYF. The DNA of the CDR3 is TGTGCCAGCAGCTCCAACCAGGGTTACGAGCAGTACTTC. The rearrangement joins TRBV11-2 to TRBJ2-7; D might be TRBD1 (5 bases). Germline lookup yields CDR1 SGHAT and CDR2 FQNNGV. The CDR3 runs to 13 residues. V lost 4 bases and J 4 bases, leaving 11 bases between the germline ends.

The chain uses TRBV4-2 and TRBJ1-2, with a weak D call TRBD1 (6 bases). Germline V gene data show CDR1 as LGHNA and CDR2 as YNFKEQ. This CDR3 spans 14 amino acids. Deletions cut 2 bases from V and 6 bases from J, with 13 bases between. The CDR3 nucleotides are TGTGCCAGCAGCCAAACGGGGGGGGGCGATGGCTACACCTTC. It encodes CASSQTGGGDGYTF.

This clone has just a few counts. DNA of the CDR3: TGTGCCAGCAGCCCCGACAGGCGGTTGGGAATGAACACTGAAGCTTTCTTT. Translated: CASSPDRRLGMNTEAFF. This chain connects TRBV5-4 to TRBJ1-1, with a weak D call TRBD1 (6 bases). This CDR3 is 17 amino acids long. V was pared by 4 bases and J by 0 bases, with 19 bases between. CDR1 is SGHNT and CDR2 is YYREEE in the germline V gene (reference sequence).

This sequence joins TRBV9 and TRBJ1-4; D uncertain. The CDR3 consists of 15 residues. Germline assignment: CDR1 SGDLS and CDR2 YYNGEE. The V gene lost 4 bases and the J gene lost 5 bases, with 15 bases spanning the gap. DNA of the CDR3: TGTGCCAGCAGCTCAACCGGGAGTTCAAATGAAAAACTGTTTTTT. It yields the protein CASSSTGSSNEKLFF.

This sequence joins TRBV7-2 and TRBJ2-7, with a weak D call TRBD1 (5 bases). The V and J ends lost 5 bases and 2 bases respectively, with 13 bases between them. From germline, CDR1 is SGHTA and CDR2 FQGNSA. This CDR3 has 14 amino acids. This CDR3 reads CASSTDQGPYEQYF. In DNA, the CDR3 is TGTGCCAGCAGCACTGATCAGGGCCCCTACGAGCAGTACTTC.

This clone was picked up one time. The chain carries TRBV19 and TRBJ2-7, with 11 bases identical to TRBD2. CDR1 and CDR2 (germline): LNHDA, SQIVND (reference sequence). J gave up 3 bases and V 3 bases, and 1 base lay outside the gene matches. The CDR3 spans 14 residues. The CDR3 here is CASSIGTSGYEQYF. In nucleotides, the CDR3 is TGTGCCAGTAGTATCGGGACTAGCGGCTACGAGCAGTACTTC.

The CDR3 DNA sequence: TGTGCCAGCCGCCGGGACAGGGCTTCCTACGAGCAGTACTTC. It translates to CASRRDRASYEQYF. The rearrangement links TRBV19 to TRBJ2-5, with 9 bases matching TRBD1. The DNA end is a closer match to TRBJ2-7, so the J assignment may be wrong. This CDR3 has 14 residues. Germline V gene lookup returns CDR1 LNHDA and CDR2 SQIVND (reference sequence).